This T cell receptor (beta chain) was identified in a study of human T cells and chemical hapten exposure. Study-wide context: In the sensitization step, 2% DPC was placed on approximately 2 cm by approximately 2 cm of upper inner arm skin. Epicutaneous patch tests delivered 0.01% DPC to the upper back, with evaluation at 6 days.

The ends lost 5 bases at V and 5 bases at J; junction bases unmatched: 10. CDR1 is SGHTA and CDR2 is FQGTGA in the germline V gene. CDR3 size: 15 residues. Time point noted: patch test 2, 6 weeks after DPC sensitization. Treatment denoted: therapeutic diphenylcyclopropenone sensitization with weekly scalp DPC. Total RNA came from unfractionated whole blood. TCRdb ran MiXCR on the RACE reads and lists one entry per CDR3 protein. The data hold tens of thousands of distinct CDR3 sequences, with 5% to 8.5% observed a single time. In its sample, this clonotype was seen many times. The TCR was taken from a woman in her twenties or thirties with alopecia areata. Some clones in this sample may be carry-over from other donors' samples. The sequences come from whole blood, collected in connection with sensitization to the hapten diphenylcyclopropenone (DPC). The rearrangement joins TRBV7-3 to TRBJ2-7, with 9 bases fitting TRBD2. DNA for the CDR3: TGTGCCAGCAGCCCCTTGGGCGGGGGGGCAGACGAGCAGTACTTC. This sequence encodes CASSPLGGGADEQYF.